These 5 T cell receptor beta chains share one sample of origin, sequenced in a study of cytomegalovirus exposure and HLA in healthy donors (dated by TCRdb to 2015 to 2018). The library was built by means of the immunoSEQ multiplex PCR assay. The clones in this table, taken by TCRdb from immuneACCESS, are in-frame only. Not every clone is retained; where verified, under half of the shortfall comes from an unresolved V gene, and the cause of the rest is unknown. This sample gives about 160,000 clones in total; roughly 80% of them show up just once. Jointly, the top ten make up 10% to 13% of the sample. Sample: PBMCs. All receptors derive from a man aged 30 to 39 in good health and CMV-seropositive.

The genes are TRBV10-3 and TRBJ1-2; TRBD1 matches at 9 bases. This CDR3 spans 16 amino acids. Germline trimming cut 0 bases from V and 6 bases from J; bases unmatched to any gene: 8. The V gene's germline CDR1 is ENHRY and CDR2 SYGVKD. The CDR3 here is CAISESRQGEINGYTF. Here the CDR3 DNA reads TGTGCCATCAGTGAGTCGAGACAGGGGGAGATTAATGGCTACACCTTC.

This chain connects TRBV7-9 to TRBJ1-1; no definite D call. The germline V gene has CDR1 SEHNR and CDR2 FQNEAQ (reference sequence). The CDR3 consists of 16 residues. The germline V and J ends were trimmed by 5 bases and 4 bases, with 20 bases remaining between them. This chain's CDR3 is CASSHRGRGLATEAFF. The CDR3 DNA is TGTGCCAGCAGCCACCGCGGGCGGGGTCTAGCCACTGAAGCTTTCTTT.

V is TRBV7-3 and J is TRBJ2-7; 10 bases line up with TRBD1. CDR3 length equals 14 residues. V was pared by 2 bases and J by 6 bases, with 4 bases of the junction left unmatched. Per the germline V gene, CDR1 is SGHTA and CDR2 is FQGTGA. The CDR3 reads CASSLGTGVGEQYF. CDR3 coding DNA: TGTGCCAGCAGCTTAGGGACAGGGGTTGGCGAGCAGTACTTC.

The chain links TRBV6-1 to TRBJ2-5; TRBD2 matches 9 bases. The V gene's germline CDR1 is MNHNS and CDR2 SASEGT. The CDR3 is 15 residues long. V was pared by 4 bases and J by 2 bases, with 5 bases of the junction left unmatched. The CDR3, as DNA: TGTGCCAGCAGTGTAACTAGCGGGCGGCAAGAGACCCAGTACTTC. Residues: CASSVTSGRQETQYF.

The chain links TRBV5-1 to TRBJ2-3; D uncertain. Trimming stripped 1 base from V and 6 bases from J, with 6 bases between. CDR1 is SGHRS and CDR2 is YFSETQ in the germline V gene. This CDR3 has 12 residues. The CDR3 region is CASSLNADTQYF. As DNA, the CDR3 is TGCGCCAGCAGCTTGAATGCGGATACGCAGTATTTT. Full variable domain (remainder filled in from reference TRBV5-1 and TRBJ2-3): KAGVTQTPRYLIKTRGQQVTLSCSPISGHRSVSWYQQTPGQGLQFLFEYFSETQRNKGNFPGRFSGRQFSNSRSEMNVSTLELGDSALYLCASSLNADTQYFGPGTRLTVL.